This entry concerns a single T cell receptor (beta chain). Its antigen remains unidentified. The CDR3 sequence is 23 residues long. Trimming took 3 bases from V and 0 from J; bases not matched to a gene: 26. CDR1 is SGHRS, CDR2 YFSETQ, per germline. RNA transcripts provided the source from which TCR beta CDR3 regions were amplified. First-round RT-PCR targeting the TCR CDR3 was performed with the HTBI primer set. TCRdb reprocessed the multiplex PCR reads with MiXCR, giving one entry per CDR3 protein. The sample lists about 640,000 distinct CDR3 sequences; more than 12% were seen once. With duration under 3 months, ophthalmopathy was active: Clinical Activity Score at least 3, NOSPECS at least 4. This entry is derived from a study of T cells in Graves' hyperthyroidism and ophthalmopathy. Study overall: Upon initial diagnosis and before any treatment, peripheral blood was collected.

The study's findings and limits: Through a model of 13 V-J features, ophthalmopathy was separated from stable hyperthyroidism. Also found in blood were most expanded thyroid clonotypes above 0.001.

The chain joins TRBV5-1 to TRBJ2-2; 7 bases map to TRBD1. The sequencing input was blood. The sequence derives from a woman aged 45 to 65 with Graves' ophthalmopathy. In nucleotides, the CDR3 is TGCGCCAGCAGCTCCCGACCACCCCCCCCAAACATCACGACAGGGCCGAACACCGGGGAGCTGTTTTTT. Its protein product is CASSSRPPPPNITTGPNTGELFF.